These T cell receptor beta chains were read from a single sample in a study of T cell responses to AZD1222 COVID-19 vaccine. Only in-frame clones appear in the TCRdb table, and some are missing; sequencing was by immunoSEQ multiplex PCR. The table records approximately 89,000 clones, around 90% of them present only once. This specimen consisted of peripheral blood, obtained 28 days after the second AZD1222 dose. Source of these receptors: an adult who received the AZD1222 COVID-19 vaccine. Each CDR3 is given with its conserved first and last residue. Fields, in order: clone size, J gene, D gene, V gene, CDR3 DNA, CDR3 protein. A D gene is named only where the DNA matches it firmly. The size entry is marked missing in some rows and otherwise reads once, few, many or a size class.

NA TRBJ1-1 NA TRBV27 TGTGCCAGCAGTACTTACAGGGTACCTGGATTAGCTTTCTTT CASSTYRVPGLAFF
NA TRBJ2-5 TRBD1 TRBV7-2 TGTGCCAGCAGCCGGGACAGCATCGGAGAGACCCAGTACTTC CASSRDSIGETQYF
NA TRBJ1-1 TRBD1 TRBV2 TGTGCCAGCGCGCCTCCGGGACAGGGGGAAGCTTTCTTT CASAPPGQGEAFF
once TRBJ1-3 NA TRBV4-1 TGCGCCAGCAGCCAACCGGTGAAGGGTACGGGAAACACCATATATTTT CASSQPVKGTGNTIYF
NA TRBJ1-2 NA TRBV7-9 TGTGCCAGCAGCTTAATACAGCAACTTGGCTACACCTTC CASSLIQQLGYTF
once TRBJ1-2 NA TRBV5-6 TGTGCCAGCAGCTTGGGCAGGGGAAGCTATGGCTACACCTTC CASSLGRGSYGYTF
NA TRBJ2-5 NA TRBV7-3 TGTGCCAGCAGCCCTACAGGACTCCAAGAGACCCAGTACTTC CASSPTGLQETQYF
NA TRBJ2-5 NA TRBV7-9 TGTGCCAGCAGCTTAGTGACGAGGGAGACCCAGTACTTC CASSLVTRETQYF
NA TRBJ1-1 NA TRBV18 TGTGCCAGCTCACCCCTAGGGGGGGCGAGGGGCACTGAAGCTTTCTTT CASSPLGGARGTEAFF
NA TRBJ2-7 TRBD2 TRBV28 TGTGCCAGCAGTTTACAGCGGGAGGGCTTCTACGAGCAGTACTTC CASSLQREGFYEQYF
NA TRBJ1-2 NA TRBV2 TGTGCCAGCAGTATGGATGGAGGAGACTATGGCTACACCTTC CASSMDGGDYGYTF
NA TRBJ1-1 TRBD1 TRBV10-3 TGTGCCATCAGCCGACAGGGGGACACTGAAGCTTTCTTT CAISRQGDTEAFF
NA TRBJ1-1 NA TRBV6-5 TGTGCCAGCAGTTACCTATTTGGACGGACGAACACTGAAGCTTTCTTT CASSYLFGRTNTEAFF
few TRBJ1-2 NA TRBV6-5 TGTGCCAGCAGTTACGGCCGGCACTACACCTTC CASSYGRHYTF
once TRBJ2-1 TRBD2 TRBV5-5 TGTGCCAGCAGCACCCGTGGGACTAGCGGAACCTACAATGAGCAGTTCTTC CASSTRGTSGTYNEQFF
NA TRBJ1-4 NA TRBV7-6 TGTGCCAGCAGCTTAGTTAAGGGAACGACAGGCCTTGAAAAACTGTTTTTT CASSLVKGTTGLEKLFF
few TRBJ2-5 TRBD2 TRBV7-7 TGTGCTAGCAGCTTACTAGCGGGAGTTCAAGAGACCCAGTACTTC CASSLLAGVQETQYF
NA TRBJ2-2 NA TRBV19 TGTGCCAGTAGTATGGACGGGCGGCGAACCGGGGAGCTGTTTTTT CASSMDGRRTGELFF
NA TRBJ2-7 TRBD2 TRBV18 TGTGCCAGCTCACTCCGGACTAGCGGAAACTACGAGCAGTACTTC CASSLRTSGNYEQYF
NA TRBJ2-7 NA TRBV4-1 TGCGCCAGCAGCAGGACCGGGGGAGCCTCCTACGAGCAGTACTTC CASSRTGGASYEQYF
NA TRBJ1-5 TRBD1 TRBV4-1 TGCGCCAGCAGCCAAGAAATGCCGACAGGGTATAGCAATCAGCCCCAGCATTTT CASSQEMPTGYSNQPQHF
NA TRBJ2-7 TRBD2 TRBV28 TGTGCCAGCAGCCGGGGACTAGCGGCCTACGAGCAGTACTTC CASSRGLAAYEQYF
NA TRBJ1-4 NA TRBV6-5 TGTGCCAGCAGTTACGGGGCGGGGTATTTTGAAAAACTGTTTTTT CASSYGAGYFEKLFF
NA TRBJ1-2 NA TRBV5-6 TGTGCCAGCAGCTTGACCCACAGGGACGATGGCTACACCTTC CASSLTHRDDGYTF
NA TRBJ2-1 TRBD1 TRBV6-5 TGTGCCAGCAGACCCGACAGGGGTGGTGAGCAGTTCTTC CASRPDRGGEQFF
NA TRBJ2-7 TRBD2 TRBV29-1 TGCAGCGTCGAGGGACTAGCGGGAGGCAGCTCCTACGAGCAGTACTTC CSVEGLAGGSSYEQYF
NA TRBJ2-2 NA TRBV27 TGTGCCAGCAGTTTAGAGGGCGGGGAGCTGTTTTTT CASSLEGGELFF
NA TRBJ1-6 NA TRBV7-9 TGTGCCAGCAGCACCGGGACCGATGGGTCACCCCTCCACTTT CASSTGTDGSPLHF
NA TRBJ1-1 NA TRBV7-3 TGTGCCAGCAGCGACGCGAGGGGGAACACTGAAGCTTTCTTT CASSDARGNTEAFF
NA TRBJ1-3 NA TRBV6-6 TGTGCCAGCCTCTCGCTAGGAAACACCATATATTTT CASLSLGNTIYF
once TRBJ2-7 NA TRBV21-1 TGTGCCAGCCATGAAGGGGGGCGGGGAGCGACCTACGAGCAGTACTTC CASHEGGRGATYEQYF
NA TRBJ1-3 NA TRBV2 TGTGCCAGCAAGATTGGAGGGGGGGCCGATTTCTCTGGAAACACCATATATTTT CASKIGGGADFSGNTIYF
NA TRBJ1-5 NA TRBV24-1 TGTGCCACCAGTGGTGGTAGCAATCAGCCCCAGCATTTT CATSGGSNQPQHF
NA TRBJ1-1 NA TRBV29-1 TGCAGCGTTTGGGAGGGGGGTGGCACTGAAGCTTTCTTT CSVWEGGGTEAFF
NA TRBJ1-1 NA TRBV7-2 TGTGCCAGCAGCTCGCAGGGGAGCACTGAAGCTTTCTTT CASSSQGSTEAFF
NA TRBJ1-5 TRBD1 TRBV9 TGTGCCAGCAGCCTTCAGGGGGCGCAGCAGCCCCAGCATTTT CASSLQGAQQPQHF
NA TRBJ2-7 NA TRBV28 TGTGCCAGCAGTTTACCGGGGGAAGATAGGTACGAGCAGTACTTC CASSLPGEDRYEQYF
NA TRBJ2-1 TRBD1 TRBV7-3 TGTGCCAGCAGCTCACAGGGGAATGAGCAGTTCTTC CASSSQGNEQFF
NA TRBJ1-5 NA TRBV20-1 TGCAGTGCTAGTGTCCGGGAGTATAGCAATCAGCCCCAGCATTTT CSASVREYSNQPQHF
NA TRBJ2-1 NA TRBV5-1 TGCGCCAGCAGCTTTGGGAGAAACAATGAGCAGTTCTTC CASSFGRNNEQFF
NA TRBJ2-1 TRBD2 TRBV9 TGTGCCAGCAGTCCCACTAGCGGCTCCTACAATGAGCAGTTCTTC CASSPTSGSYNEQFF